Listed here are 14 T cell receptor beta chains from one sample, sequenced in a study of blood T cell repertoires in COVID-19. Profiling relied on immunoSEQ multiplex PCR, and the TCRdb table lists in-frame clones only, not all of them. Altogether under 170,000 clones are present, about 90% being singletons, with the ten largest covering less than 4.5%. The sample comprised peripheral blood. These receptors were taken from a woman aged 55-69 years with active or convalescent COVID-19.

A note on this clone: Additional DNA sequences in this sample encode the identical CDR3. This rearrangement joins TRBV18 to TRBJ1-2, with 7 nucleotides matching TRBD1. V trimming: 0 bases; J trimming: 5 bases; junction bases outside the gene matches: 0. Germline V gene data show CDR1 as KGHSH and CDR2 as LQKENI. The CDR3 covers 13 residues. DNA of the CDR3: TGTGCCAGCTCACCACCGACAGGGTATGGCTACACCTTC. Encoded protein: CASSPPTGYGYTF.

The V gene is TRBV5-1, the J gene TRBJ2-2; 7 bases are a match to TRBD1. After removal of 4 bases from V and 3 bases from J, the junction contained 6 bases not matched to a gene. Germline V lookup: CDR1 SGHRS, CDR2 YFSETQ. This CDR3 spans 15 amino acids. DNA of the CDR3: TGCGCCAGCAGCCGACAAGGACAGGACACCGGGGAGCTGTTTTTT. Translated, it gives CASSRQGQDTGELFF.

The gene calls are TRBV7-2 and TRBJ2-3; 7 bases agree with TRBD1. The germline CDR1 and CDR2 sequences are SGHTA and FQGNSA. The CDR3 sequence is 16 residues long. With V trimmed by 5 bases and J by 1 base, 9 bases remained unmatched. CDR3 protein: CASSVSRGPGTDTQYF. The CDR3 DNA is TGTGCCAGCAGCGTCTCAAGGGGGCCGGGCACAGATACGCAGTATTTT. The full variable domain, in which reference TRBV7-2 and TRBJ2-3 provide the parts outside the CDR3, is GAGVSQSPSNKVTEKGKDVELRCDPISGHTALYWYRQSLGQGLEFLIYFQGNSAPDKSGLPSDRFSAERTGGSVSTLTIQRTQQEDSAVYLCASSVSRGPGTDTQYFGPGTRLTVL.

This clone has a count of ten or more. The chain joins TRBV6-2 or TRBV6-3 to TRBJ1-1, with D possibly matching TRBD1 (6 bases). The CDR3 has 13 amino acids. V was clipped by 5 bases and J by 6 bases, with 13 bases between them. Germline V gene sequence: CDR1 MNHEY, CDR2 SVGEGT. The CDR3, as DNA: TGTGCCAGCAGTCCGACCGACAGGTCTGAAGCTTTCTTT. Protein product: CASSPTDRSEAFF.

CDR3: CASSQVGGTNEKLFF. The CDR3 DNA is TGTGCCAGCAGCCAAGTAGGGGGTACTAATGAAAAACTGTTTTTT. The rearrangement joins TRBV3-1 (or the pseudogene TRBV3-2) to TRBJ1-4; weak D call: TRBD1 (6 bases). The CDR3 runs to 15 residues. The germline V gene has CDR1 LGHDT and CDR2 YNNKEL (reference sequence). The V end lost 1 base, the J end lost 2 bases, and 8 bases lay between the germline ends.

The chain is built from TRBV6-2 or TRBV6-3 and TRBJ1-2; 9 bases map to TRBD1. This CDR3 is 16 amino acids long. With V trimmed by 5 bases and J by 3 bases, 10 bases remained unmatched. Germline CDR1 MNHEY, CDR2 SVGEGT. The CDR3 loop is CASSIGTGSLYYGYTF. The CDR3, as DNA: TGTGCCAGCAGTATTGGGACAGGGAGTTTGTACTATGGCTACACCTTC.

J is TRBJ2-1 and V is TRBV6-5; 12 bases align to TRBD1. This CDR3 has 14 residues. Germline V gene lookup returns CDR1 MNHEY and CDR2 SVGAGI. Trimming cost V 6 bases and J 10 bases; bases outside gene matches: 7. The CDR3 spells CASSPGQGAGEQFF. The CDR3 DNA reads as TGTGCCAGCAGCCCGGGACAGGGGGCAGGGGAGCAGTTCTTC.

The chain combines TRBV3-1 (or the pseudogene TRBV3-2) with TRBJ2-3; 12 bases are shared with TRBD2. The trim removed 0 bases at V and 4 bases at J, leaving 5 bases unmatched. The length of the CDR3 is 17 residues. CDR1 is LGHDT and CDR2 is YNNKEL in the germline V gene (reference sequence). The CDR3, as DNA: TGTGCCAGCAGCCAAGATCTAGCGGGGGGGCCCGCAGATACGCAGTATTTT. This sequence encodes CASSQDLAGGPADTQYF.

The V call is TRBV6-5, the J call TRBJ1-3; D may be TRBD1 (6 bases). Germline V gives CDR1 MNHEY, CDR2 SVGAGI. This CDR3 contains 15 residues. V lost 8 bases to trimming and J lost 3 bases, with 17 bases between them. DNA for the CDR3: TGTGCCAGCGCGGACAGCGTTGTTTTTGGAAACACCATATATTTT. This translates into CASADSVVFGNTIYF.

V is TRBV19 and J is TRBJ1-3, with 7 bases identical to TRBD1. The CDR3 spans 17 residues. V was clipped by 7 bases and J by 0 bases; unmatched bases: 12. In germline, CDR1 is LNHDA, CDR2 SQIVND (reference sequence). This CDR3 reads CASKKTHRGASGNTIYF. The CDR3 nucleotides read TGTGCCAGTAAAAAGACGCACAGGGGAGCCTCTGGAAACACCATATATTTT.

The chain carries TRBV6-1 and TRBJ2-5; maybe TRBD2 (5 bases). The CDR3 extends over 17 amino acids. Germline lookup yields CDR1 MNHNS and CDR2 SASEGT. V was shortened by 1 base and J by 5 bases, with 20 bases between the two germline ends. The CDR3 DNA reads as TGTGCCAGCAGTGAAGGCCCCGCTGGAGGCCTCGGGGAGACCCAGTACTTC. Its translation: CASSEGPAGGLGETQYF.

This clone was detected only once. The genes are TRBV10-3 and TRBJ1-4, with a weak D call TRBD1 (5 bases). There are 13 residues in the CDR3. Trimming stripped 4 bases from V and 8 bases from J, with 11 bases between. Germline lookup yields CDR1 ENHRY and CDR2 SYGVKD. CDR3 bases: TGTGCCATCAGTGGACAGCTTCACGAAAAACTGTTTTTT. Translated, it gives CAISGQLHEKLFF.

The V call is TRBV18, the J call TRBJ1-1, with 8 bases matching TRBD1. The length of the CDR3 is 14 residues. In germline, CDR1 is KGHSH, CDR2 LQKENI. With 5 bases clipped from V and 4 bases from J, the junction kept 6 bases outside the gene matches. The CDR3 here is CASSAGQGGTEAFF. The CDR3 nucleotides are TGTGCCAGCTCAGCAGGACAGGGTGGCACTGAAGCTTTCTTT.

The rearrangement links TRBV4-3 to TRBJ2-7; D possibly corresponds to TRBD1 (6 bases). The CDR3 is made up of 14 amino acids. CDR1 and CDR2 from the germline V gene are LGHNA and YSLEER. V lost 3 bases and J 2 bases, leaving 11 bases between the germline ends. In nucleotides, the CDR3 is TGCGCCAGCAGCCAGTCGACAGGAGCCTACGAGCAGTACTTC. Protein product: CASSQSTGAYEQYF.